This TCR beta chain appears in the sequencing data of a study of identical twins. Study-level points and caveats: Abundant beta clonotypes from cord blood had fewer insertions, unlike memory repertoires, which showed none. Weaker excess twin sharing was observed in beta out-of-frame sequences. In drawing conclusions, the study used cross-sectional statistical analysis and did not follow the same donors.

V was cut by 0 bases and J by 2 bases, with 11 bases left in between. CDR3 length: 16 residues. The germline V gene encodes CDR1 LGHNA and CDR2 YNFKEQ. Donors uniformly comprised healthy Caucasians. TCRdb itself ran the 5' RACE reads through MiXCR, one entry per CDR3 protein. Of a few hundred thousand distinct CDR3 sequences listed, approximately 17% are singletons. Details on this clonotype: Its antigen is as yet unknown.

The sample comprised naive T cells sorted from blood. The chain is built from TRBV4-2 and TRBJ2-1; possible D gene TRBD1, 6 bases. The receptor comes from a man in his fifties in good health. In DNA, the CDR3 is TGTGCCAGCAGCCAAGATCGGACAGTTGCCTACAATGAGCAGTTCTTC. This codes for CASSQDRTVAYNEQFF.